Shown below are 17 T cell receptor beta chains from a single sample sequenced in a study of blood T cell repertoires in COVID-19. Profiled with immunoSEQ multiplex PCR; TCRdb holds only in-frame clones, not every one. The table lists about 200,000 clones, over 80% of them singletons. Sequencing was performed on peripheral blood. Receptors were obtained from a man aged 35-49 years with acute or convalescent COVID-19.

The chain joins TRBV18 to TRBJ1-6, with D tentatively TRBD1 (6 bases). CDR3 size: 14 residues. The ends were cut back, 4 bases at V and 6 bases at J, with 10 bases in the middle. Per the germline V gene, CDR1 is KGHSH and CDR2 is LQKENI. CDR3 in amino acids: CASSRRQANSPLHF. The CDR3 coding sequence is TGTGCCAGCTCACGTCGACAGGCTAATTCACCCCTCCACTTT. Together with reference TRBV18 and TRBJ1-6, the CDR3 gives the full variable domain: NAGVMQNPRHLVRRRGQEARLRCSPMKGHSHVYWYRQLPEEGLKFMVYLQKENIIDESGMPKERFSAEFPKEGPSILRIQQVVRGDSAAYFCASSRRQANSPLHFGNGTRLTVT.

The chain joins TRBV6-2 or TRBV6-3 to TRBJ2-1; weak D call: TRBD2 (6 bases). CDR3 length equals 15 residues. The germline V gene encodes CDR1 MNHEY and CDR2 SVGEGT. The V and J ends lost 2 bases and 6 bases respectively, with 14 bases between them. DNA for the CDR3: TGTGCCAGCAGTTACAGGGTTAGCGGTCTCAATGAGCAGTTCTTC. Amino acid sequence: CASSYRVSGLNEQFF.

The rearrangement links TRBV5-1 to TRBJ2-7; 9 bases match TRBD2. The CDR3 contains 14 residues. In germline, CDR1 is SGHRS, CDR2 YFSETQ. The V segment lost 7 bases and the J segment 2 bases; nucleotides outside the gene matches: 7. The CDR3 nucleotides read TGCGCCAGCGGGGGAGCTAGCGGGGCCTACGAGCAGTACTTC. As protein: CASGGASGAYEQYF.

The chain joins TRBV5-8 to TRBJ2-3; 12 bases agree with TRBD1. Unmatched junction bases numbered 11, after V lost 4 bases and J lost 2 bases. Germline V CDR1 and CDR2: SGHTS, YDEGEE. The CDR3 runs to 18 residues. The CDR3 DNA is TGTGCCAGCAGCCCCGTCCCGGGACAGGGGGCGGACACAGATACGCAGTATTTT. It codes for CASSPVPGQGADTDTQYF. The full variable domain, its missing parts supplied by reference TRBV5-8 and TRBJ2-3, is EAGVTQSPTHLIKTRGQQATLRCSPISGHTSVYWYQQALGLGLQFLLWYDEGEERNRGNFPPRFSGRQFPNYSSELNVNALELEDSALYLCASSPVPGQGADTDTQYFGPGTRLTVL.

The rearrangement links TRBV2 to TRBJ2-7; possibly TRBD1 for D (5 bases). Germline V lookup: CDR1 SNHLY, CDR2 FYNNEI. This CDR3 is built from 16 residues. V was clipped by 1 base and J by 2 bases, with 15 bases between them. CDR3 coding DNA: TGTGCCAGCAGTGAAGGCCACAGGATGTTGGCCTACGAGCAGTACTTC. It codes for CASSEGHRMLAYEQYF.

This chain connects TRBV7-9 to TRBJ2-2; 10 nucleotides agree with TRBD1. V shed 6 bases, J shed 4 bases, and the junction held 8 bases outside the gene matches. CDR1 is SEHNR, CDR2 FQNEAQ, per germline (reference sequence). There are 16 residues in the CDR3. CDR3 sequence (DNA): TGTGCCAGCAGTCCAGGACAGGGGGGGATCACCGGGGAGCTGTTTTTT. This codes for CASSPGQGGITGELFF.

V gene TRBV29-1 combines with J gene TRBJ1-2, with 8 bases that match TRBD1. CDR3 length: 14 amino acids. V trimming: 6 bases; J trimming: 7 bases; junction bases outside the gene matches: 13. In germline, CDR1 is SQVTM, CDR2 ANQGSEA. CDR3 sequence reads: CSVVRDRSSPGYTF. CDR3 nucleotides: TGCAGCGTGGTCCGGGACAGGTCAAGCCCTGGCTACACCTTC. The whole variable domain, filled in from reference TRBV29-1 and TRBJ1-2, reads SAVISQKPSRDICQRGTSLTIQCQVDSQVTMMFWYRQQPGQSLTLIATANQGSEATYESGFVIDKFPISRPNLTFSTLTVSNMSPEDSSIYLCSVVRDRSSPGYTFGSGTRLTVV.

The chain carries TRBV7-2 and TRBJ1-1; D might be TRBD1 (5 bases). V dropped 4 bases and J dropped 0 bases, with 12 bases sitting between them. In germline, CDR1 is SGHTA, CDR2 FQGNSA. The CDR3 runs to 15 residues. In DNA form, the CDR3 reads TGTGCCAGCAGCTCGGCGGGACCCATGAACACTGAAGCTTTCTTT. Amino acid sequence: CASSSAGPMNTEAFF.

V is TRBV5-1 and J is TRBJ1-2; tentatively, D is TRBD1 (5 bases). From germline, CDR1 is SGHRS and CDR2 YFSETQ. V dropped 4 bases and J dropped 0 bases, with 10 bases sitting between them. The CDR3 runs 14 residues. The DNA for the CDR3 is TGCGCCAGCAGCAGCGACAGTGCTAACTATGGCTACACCTTC. Translated, it gives CASSSDSANYGYTF.

The chain recombines TRBV3-1 (or the pseudogene TRBV3-2) with TRBJ2-5, with D maybe TRBD1 (5 bases). This CDR3 is 12 amino acids long. Germline V gene sequence: CDR1 LGHDT, CDR2 YNNKEL (reference sequence). V dropped 4 bases and J dropped 5 bases, with 8 bases sitting between them. DNA of the CDR3: TGTGCCAGCAGCCCAGGGTGGGAGACCCAGTACTTC. It encodes CASSPGWETQYF.

This chain's CDR3 is CAWSPADRLGGYTF. The CDR3 nucleotides read TGTGCCTGGTCCCCCGCCGACAGACTGGGAGGCTACACCTTC. The chain links TRBV30 to TRBJ1-2; D might be TRBD1 (5 bases). The germline V gene has CDR1 GTSNPN and CDR2 SVGIG (reference sequence). This CDR3 spans 14 amino acids. Trimming shortened V by 5 bases and J by 8 bases, and 21 bases separated the two germline ends. The full variable domain, rest sourced from reference TRBV30 and TRBJ1-2, is SQTIHQWPATLVQPVGSPLSLECTVEGTSNPNLYWYRQAAGRGLQLLFYSVGIGQISSEVPQNLSASRPQDRQFILSSKKLLLSDSGFYLCAWSPADRLGGYTFGSGTRLTVV.

This sequence joins TRBV15 and TRBJ2-1; no clear D. Germline loops: CDR1 LNHNV, CDR2 YYDKDF (reference sequence). V was clipped by 0 bases and J by 5 bases, with 11 bases between them. This CDR3 has 15 residues. DNA of the CDR3: TGTGCCACCAGCAGAGATCGGGTTGGTGACAATGAGCAGTTCTTC. Its protein product is CATSRDRVGDNEQFF.

The chain couples TRBV6-6 to TRBJ1-5, with D possibly being TRBD1 (5 bases). From germline, CDR1 is MNHNY and CDR2 SVGAGI (reference sequence). The CDR3 spans 14 residues. Trimming took off 1 base at V and 4 bases at J, with 8 bases between the two ends. This CDR3 reads CASSYLTENQPQHF. In DNA, the CDR3 is TGTGCCAGCAGTTACTTGACAGAGAATCAGCCCCAGCATTTT.

To note about this clone: With a much larger clone just one base away, this may be a read error. The chain uses TRBV6-5 and TRBJ1-2; 9 bases are a match to TRBD1. After removal of 5 bases from V and 5 bases from J, the junction contained 3 bases not matched to a gene. This CDR3 is built from 13 residues. Looked up from germline, CDR1 is MNHEY and CDR2 is SVGAGI. In nucleotides, the CDR3 is TGTGCCAGCAGTCTCGGGACAGGGTATGGCTACACCTTC. It encodes CASSLGTGYGYTF.

The V call is TRBV27, the J call TRBJ2-1, with TRBD2 matching 7 bases. CDR1 MNHEY and CDR2 SMNVEV come from the germline V gene (reference sequence). This CDR3 comprises 16 residues. Losses at the gene ends were 3 bases for V and 4 bases for J; bases not matched to a gene: 9. CDR3 amino acids: CASSFSWGEGYNEQFF. The CDR3 nucleotides are TGTGCCAGCAGTTTTAGTTGGGGGGAGGGTTACAATGAGCAGTTCTTC.

The rearrangement joins TRBV19 to TRBJ2-1; TRBD2 matches 7 bases. V shed 7 bases, J shed 7 bases, and the junction held 7 bases outside the gene matches. The CDR3 consists of 13 residues. Germline V gene sequence: CDR1 LNHDA, CDR2 SQIVND (reference sequence). CDR3 in amino acids: CASMSGADNEQFF. For the CDR3, the DNA is TGTGCCAGTATGAGCGGGGCGGATAATGAGCAGTTCTTC.

The chain employs TRBV12-5 and TRBJ1-1; D remains unclear. CDR3 length: 13 amino acids. V dropped 2 bases and J dropped 5 bases, with 9 bases sitting between them. Looked up from germline, CDR1 is LGHNT and CDR2 is FRNRAP. CDR3 coding DNA: TGTGCTAGTGGTTTGCCCCCCGTAACTGAAGCTTTCTTT. This sequence encodes CASGLPPVTEAFF.